One T cell receptor beta chain is described in this entry. Germline lookup yields CDR1 SQVTM and CDR2 ANQGSEA. The CDR3 loop spans 14 amino acids. The V and J ends lost 7 bases and 10 bases respectively, with 23 bases between them. This sample was included in a study of CD8+ T cells in alopecia areata. At the level of the study: The study gave treated patients oral tofacitinib at 5 to 10 mg twice daily. Tofacitinib continued for 6 to 18 months and was then withheld for 6 months.

Sequencing relied on a cDNA template that was reverse transcribed from extracted RNA. Repertoires were generated with immunoSEQ multiplex PCR, while TCRdb's copy carries only in-frame clones and drops some. The sample lists around 150,000 clones; about three fifths were seen once. Documented treatment: oral pan-JAK inhibitor, 5-10 mg twice daily. The rearrangement links TRBV29-1 to TRBJ2-1; possibly TRBD1 or TRBD2 for D (5 bases each). The sequencing used CD4+ T cells sorted from blood, collected at week 4, from a patient treated with tofacitinib. The TCR sequence derives from a human donor with alopecia areata. The CDR3 loop reads CSDGGPTQGGEQFF. The CDR3 DNA follows: TGCAGCGACGGAGGCCCTACTCAGGGCGGGGAGCAGTTCTTC.